This T cell receptor (beta chain) appears in the sequencing data of a study of T cells in tumors after PD-1 blockade. About the study: No patient had prior checkpoint blockade, systemic immunosuppression, or radiotherapy within 4 weeks. Peripheral blood samples averaged 36,536 unique clonotypes and some 120,000 templates. Study-level results: Blood contained about 44% of the tumor's TCR clonotypes.

About this clone itself: The antigen is not known.

V shed 4 bases and J 5 bases; nucleotides not matched to a gene: 10. Per the germline V gene, CDR1 is MGHRA and CDR2 is YSYEKL. The CDR3 totals 17 residues. Input was about 616 ng to 6,500 ng of genomic DNA from tumor or blood. Assay used: immunoSEQ multiplex PCR; TCRdb lists only in-frame clones, some missing. Of roughly 49,000 clones listed, 81% are singletons. The receptor comes from a human donor with basal cell carcinoma. The rearrangement uses TRBV4-1 and TRBJ2-1; 11 bases are shared with TRBD2. This material consisted of PBMCs, taken before anti-PD-1 treatment. CDR3 nucleotides: TGCGCCAGCAGCCCCCCCCTCCTAGCGGGGGGTGACAATGAGCAGTTCTTC. It codes for CASSPPLLAGGDNEQFF.